These 11 T cell receptor beta chains were sequenced from one sample in a study of T-cell reconstitution after alpha-beta-depleted transplantation in children. During its preparation, the TCRbeta library received unique molecular identifiers. TCRdb independently ran MiXCR on the PCR reads; one entry per CDR3 protein. The table has hundreds of thousands of distinct CDR3 sequences, around 13% seen once. This sample comprised PBMCs, obtained before TCRalphabeta/CD19-depleted stem cell transplant. The receptor set was obtained from a girl aged 2-10 years with congenital amegakaryocytic thrombocytopenia, due to receive a stem cell transplant.

There are many counts of this clonotype. V usage is TRBV5-1 and J usage is TRBJ2-2, with D hard to call. The CDR3 spans 12 residues. V gave up 4 bases and J gave up 5 bases, with 6 bases separating them. Germline assignment: CDR1 SGHRS and CDR2 YFSETQ. The CDR3 spells CASSLPTGELFF. The CDR3 region has the DNA TGCGCCAGCAGCCTCCCAACCGGGGAGCTGTTTTTT.

Remarks on this clonotype: Just one base apart from a much larger clone, this may be a read error. The V and J genes are TRBV13 and TRBJ1-1, with TRBD1 identical over 7 bases. Germline CDR1 and CDR2: PRHDT and FYEKMQ (reference sequence). CDR3 length: 19 amino acids. V was clipped by 8 bases and J by 2 bases; unmatched bases: 23. The CDR3 bases are TGTGCCAGCTGTTTAGCAGGGGGTAGGACAGGACTTACCAACACTGAAGCTTTCTTT. This codes for CASCLAGGRTGLTNTEAFF.

V usage is TRBV20-1 and J usage is TRBJ2-7; D not certain. Germline CDR1 reads DFQATT; CDR2 reads SNEGSKA (reference sequence). CDR3 size: 12 residues. Trimming removed 3 bases from V and 6 bases from J, with 12 bases in between. The CDR3 loop is CSASNFRAEQYF. Here the CDR3 DNA reads TGCAGTGCTAGTAACTTTAGGGCCGAGCAGTACTTC.

The table lists this clonotype with many counts. The chain links TRBV10-3 to TRBJ2-2, with D uncertain. The germline gives CDR1 ENHRY, CDR2 SYGVKD. The V end lost 2 bases, the J end lost 6 bases, and 7 bases lay between the germline ends. The CDR3 is 13 residues long. The CDR3 bases are TGTGCCATCAGTGAGAGGACGGCCGGGGAGCTGTTTTTT. Encoded protein: CAISERTAGELFF.

In this sample, this clonotype turned up a few times. The chain employs TRBV20-1 and TRBJ2-5; the D gene is possibly TRBD2 (5 bases). The CDR3 consists of 15 residues. CDR1 is DFQATT, CDR2 SNEGSKA, per germline (reference sequence). V was trimmed by 3 bases and J by 4 bases, leaving 18 bases between them. CDR3 bases: TGCAGTGCTAGTGGCCGGGATCCTAAGGGAGAGACCCAGTACTTC. Its protein is CSASGRDPKGETQYF.

The V call is TRBV5-1, the J call TRBJ2-1; 13 positions agree with TRBD2. The germline CDR1 and CDR2 sequences are SGHRS and YFSETQ. The CDR3 has 17 residues. The J segment lost 4 bases and the V segment lost 1 base, leaving 5 bases of the junction unmatched. The CDR3 nucleotides are TGCGCCAGCAGCTTGACCGGGACTAGCGGGATATACAATGAGCAGTTCTTC. Its protein product is CASSLTGTSGIYNEQFF.

J is TRBJ2-5 and V is TRBV10-2, with D unresolved. Germline V gives CDR1 WSHSY, CDR2 SAAADI. V lost 5 bases and J 7 bases, leaving 14 bases between the germline ends. The CDR3 consists of 13 residues. The chain's CDR3 is CASSPDSVGTQYF. The CDR3 DNA reads as TGCGCCAGCAGTCCTGACTCGGTGGGGACCCAGTACTTC.

This clonotype was picked up many times. The chain is built from TRBV6-4 and TRBJ2-1; D call uncertain. Germline values: CDR1 MRHNA, CDR2 SNTAGT. The CDR3 extends over 13 amino acids. V was trimmed by 2 bases and J by 7 bases, leaving 9 bases between them. CDR3 nucleotide sequence: TGTGCCAGCAGTGACGATGGGGTTAATGAGCAGTTCTTC. It is translated as CASSDDGVNEQFF.

This clonotype has just a few counts. The chain uses TRBV6-5 and TRBJ2-7; TRBD1 might be the D (6 bases). The V gene's germline CDR1 is MNHEY and CDR2 SVGAGI. CDR3 length: 11 residues. CDR3 amino acids: CVSGRGYEQYF. CDR3 DNA sequence: TGTGTTTCCGGCAGGGGCTACGAGCAGTACTTC.

This clonotype was observed a few times. The CDR3 nucleotides read TGTGCCATCCGCAAAGATAGCGGGAGGGGCACTTCACAAACTTTCACAGATACGCAGTATTTT. Protein: CAIRKDSGRGTSQTFTDTQYF. The chain recombines TRBV6-4 with TRBJ2-3; 11 bases align to TRBD2. This CDR3 comprises 21 residues. V gave up 10 bases and J gave up 2 bases; unmatched junction bases: 26. Germline V gene lookup returns CDR1 MRHNA and CDR2 SNTAGT.

Of note for this clonotype: A read error is possible here, since a much larger clone lies one base away. This chain joins TRBV20-1 and TRBJ2-7; D gene unclear. Per germline, CDR1 DFQATT and CDR2 SNEGSKA (reference sequence). The CDR3 totals 11 residues. The CDR3, as DNA: TGCAGTGCAACGCGAGTTTACGATCAGTACTTC. It translates to CSATRVYDQYF.